Reported below is one TCR beta chain. Germline V gives CDR1 SGHDN, CDR2 FVKESK. The CDR3 has 13 residues. The V end lost 6 bases, the J end lost 6 bases, and 14 bases lay between the germline ends. This sample stems from a study of T cells in Graves' hyperthyroidism and ophthalmopathy. The source material, RNA transcripts, was used to amplify TCR beta CDR3 regions. The HTBI primer set was used in a first-round RT-PCR of the TCR CDR3. TCRdb itself ran the multiplex PCR reads through MiXCR, one entry per CDR3 protein. Here the sample spans approximately 560,000 distinct CDR3 sequences, around 42% being singletons.

The chain links TRBV14 to TRBJ1-2; a possible D gene is TRBD1 (6 bases). The sequence derives from a woman younger than 30 with Graves' hyperthyroidism. Sequencing was performed on peripheral blood or thyroid tissue (not recorded which). CDR3 coding DNA: TGTGCCAGCAGGCCACAGGGACGGAATGGCTACACCTTC. This encodes CASRPQGRNGYTF.